Listed below are T cell receptor beta chains from one sample, sequenced in a study of T cell responses to AZD1222 COVID-19 vaccine. Repertoires were generated with immunoSEQ multiplex PCR, while TCRdb's copy carries only in-frame clones and drops some. In the table there are 90,000 to 150,000 clones, roughly 89% of which are singletons. The input for sequencing was peripheral blood, taken on day 0 of AZD1222 vaccination. The receptors stem from an adult in good health. Each CDR3 is given with its conserved first and last residue. The D gene is left open where the match is weak. Rows give clone size only sometimes, using once, few, many, or a class for an expanded clone.

TRBJ1-1	few	TRBD1	TRBV24-1	CATSPTGGGNTEAFF	TGTGCCACCAGCCCCACAGGGGGGGGCAACACTGAAGCTTTCTTT
TRBJ2-5	.	.	TRBV5-6	CASSLEKTQYF	TGTGCCAGCAGCTTGGAGAAGACCCAGTACTTC
TRBJ2-1	.	TRBD1	TRBV28	CASRAAGGFLNEQFF	TGTGCCAGCAGGGCTGCAGGGGGCTTTCTCAATGAGCAGTTCTTC
TRBJ1-3	.	.	TRBV30	CAWDGGFGNTIYF	TGTGCCTGGGATGGAGGGTTCGGAAACACCATATATTTT
TRBJ1-6	.	.	TRBV9	CASSEWIQGSYNSPLHF	TGTGCCAGCAGCGAATGGATACAGGGTTCCTATAATTCACCCCTCCACTTT
TRBJ1-4	once	TRBD1	TRBV5-6	CASSRTGDREKLFF	TGTGCCAGCAGCCGGACAGGGGATAGGGAAAAACTGTTTTTT
TRBJ1-1	.	.	TRBV28	CASVGGSTEAFF	TGTGCCAGCGTAGGAGGGAGCACTGAAGCTTTCTTT
TRBJ2-7	.	.	TRBV7-6	CASSLTPPDRSYEQYF	TGTGCCAGCAGCTTAACCCCGCCGGACAGATCCTACGAGCAGTACTTC
TRBJ2-7	.	.	TRBV19	CASSLRGQSYEQYF	TGTGCCAGTAGTCTCAGAGGACAATCCTACGAGCAGTACTTC
TRBJ1-5	.	TRBD1	TRBV10-3	CAISGDSGQPQHF	TGTGCCATCAGTGGGGACAGTGGTCAGCCCCAGCATTTT
TRBJ2-5	.	TRBD2	TRBV14	CASSQAGGLETQYF	TGTGCCAGCAGCCAAGCGGGGGGGCTGGAGACCCAGTACTTC
TRBJ1-5	.	.	TRBV7-6	CASSFGTGHNQPQHF	TGTGCCAGCAGCTTCGGGACGGGACACAATCAGCCCCAGCATTTT
TRBJ1-6	once	.	TRBV10-3	CAIRQGVGSPLHF	TGTGCCATCAGGCAGGGAGTTGGTTCACCCCTCCACTTT
TRBJ2-7	.	.	TRBV5-6	CASSFYRETYEQYF	TGTGCCAGCAGCTTTTACAGAGAGACCTACGAGCAGTACTTC
TRBJ2-1	few	.	TRBV2	CASSAAIAWREQFF	TGTGCCAGCAGTGCCGCCATTGCATGGCGTGAGCAGTTCTTC
TRBJ2-7	.	.	TRBV19	CASSIPEEGDYEQYF	TGTGCCAGTAGTATTCCCGAGGAGGGGGATTACGAGCAGTACTTC
TRBJ1-4	.	.	TRBV19	CASSGQGFLNEKLFF	TGTGCCAGTAGTGGCCAGGGGTTCCTGAATGAAAAACTGTTTTTT
TRBJ2-7	few	.	TRBV10-3	CAIRGEGVAQYF	TGTGCCATCAGGGGGGAGGGGGTCGCGCAGTACTTC
TRBJ2-7	.	.	TRBV27	CASSRVQGISYEQYF	TGTGCCAGCAGTCGCGTACAGGGAATTTCCTACGAGCAGTACTTC
TRBJ2-2	.	.	TRBV28	CASNSRGATGELFF	TGTGCCAGCAACTCCCGGGGGGCCACCGGGGAGCTGTTTTTT
TRBJ1-2	.	.	TRBV15	CATSRDMGSDGYTF	TGTGCCACCAGCAGAGATATGGGCAGCGATGGCTACACCTTC
TRBJ1-2	.	.	TRBV9	CASSAVRVGVGGYTF	TGTGCCAGCAGCGCCGTAAGGGTGGGTGTCGGGGGCTACACCTTC
TRBJ2-5	.	TRBD2	TRBV2	CASSFSGGETQYF	TGTGCCAGCAGTTTTTCCGGGGGGGAGACCCAGTACTTC
TRBJ1-2	.	.	TRBV7-9	CASQREGPGYGYTF	TGTGCCAGCCAAAGGGAAGGACCTGGCTATGGCTACACCTTC
TRBJ2-7	.	.	TRBV12-3/TRBV12-4	CASSPSGHEQYF	TGTGCCAGCAGCCCCTCAGGGCACGAGCAGTACTTC
TRBJ1-5	.	.	TRBV4-1	CASSQDGNQPQHF	TGCGCCAGCAGCCAAGATGGGAATCAGCCCCAGCATTTT